This entry is about one TCR beta chain. Antigen: not known. The data are from a study of cytomegalovirus exposure and HLA in healthy donors. Study-level results: High specificity and sensitivity for cytomegalovirus status were reported for the classifier. Indistinguishable V segments such as TRBV6-2 and TRBV6-3 were excluded. Presence/absence analysis assumed near-uniform sequencing depth across donors.

This CDR3 comprises 17 residues. Germline lookup yields CDR1 SNHLY and CDR2 FYNNEI. V shed 2 bases and J shed 2 bases, with 15 bases lying between them. Unrecorded immune exposure was likely among donors, who were nominally healthy when sampled. The PCR had 60 Vbeta and 13 Jbeta primers. Profiled with immunoSEQ multiplex PCR; TCRdb holds only in-frame clones, not every one. The data hold hundreds of thousands of clones, with approximately 82% observed a single time. This sequence originates from a young man in good health and CMV-seronegative. Sequenced sample: PBMCs. The genes are TRBV2 and TRBJ2-2; D is perhaps TRBD2 (7 bases). The CDR3 spells CASSERWGGGNTGELFF. In DNA, the CDR3 is TGTGCCAGCAGTGAACGGTGGGGGGGCGGAAACACCGGGGAGCTGTTTTTT.